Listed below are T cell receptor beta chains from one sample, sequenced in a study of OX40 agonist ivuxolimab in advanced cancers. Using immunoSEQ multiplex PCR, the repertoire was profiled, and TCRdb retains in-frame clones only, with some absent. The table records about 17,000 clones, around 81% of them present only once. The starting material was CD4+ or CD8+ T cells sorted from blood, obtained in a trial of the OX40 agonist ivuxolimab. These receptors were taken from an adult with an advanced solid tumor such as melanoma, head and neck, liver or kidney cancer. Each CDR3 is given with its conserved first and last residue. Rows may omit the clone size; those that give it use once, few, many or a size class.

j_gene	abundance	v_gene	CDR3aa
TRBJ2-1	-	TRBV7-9	CASSSSSGRGSYNEQFF
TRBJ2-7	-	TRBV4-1	CASSQWDSGYFEQYF
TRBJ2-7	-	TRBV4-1	CASSQEDRSAYEQYF
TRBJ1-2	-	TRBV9	CASSVGTEPNNYGYTF
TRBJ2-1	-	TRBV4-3	CASSQVRGNEQFF
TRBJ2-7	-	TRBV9	CASSVDDRGLGEQYF
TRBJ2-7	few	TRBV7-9	CASSSTGQEPYEQYF
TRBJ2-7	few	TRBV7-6	CASSLVVETSYEQYF
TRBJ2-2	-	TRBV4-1	CASSQHPNTGELFF
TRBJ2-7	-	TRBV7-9	CASSPPSGGPAEQYF
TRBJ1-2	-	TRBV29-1	CSVETLGYGYTF
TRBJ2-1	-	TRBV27	CASSPWTNSYNEQFF